The T cell receptor (beta chain) under discussion was sequenced for a study of breast tumors, draining lymph nodes, adjacent tissues. Study outcomes and limitations: Findings are consistent with lymph node origin and intratumoral expansion of most tumor T cells. Tumors had less TCR diversity than lymph nodes, more than nontumor tissue. Tumor and nontumor repertoires were significantly more similar in luminal-like than in basal-like breast cancer.

Looked up from germline, CDR1 is SGDLS and CDR2 is YYNGEE. J lost 6 bases, V lost 3 bases, and 5 bases had no gene match. This CDR3 comprises 14 residues. TCRdb ran MiXCR on the multiplex PCR reads and lists one entry per CDR3 protein. This table holds 20,000 to 25,000 distinct CDR3 sequences, 45% to 65% found once. As concerns this clonotype: Its antigen is undetermined.

The sample taken for sequencing was breast tumor tissue. This TCR was sampled from a female donor with breast cancer. Some clones in this sample may be carry-over from other donors' samples. The chain is built from TRBV9 and TRBJ1-2, with 10 positions matching TRBD1. For the CDR3, the DNA is TGTGCCAGCAGCGGCGACAGGGGGCGCGATGGCTACACCTTC. Residues: CASSGDRGRDGYTF.